Listed here are 20 T cell receptor beta chains from one sample, sequenced in a study of OX40 agonist ivuxolimab in advanced cancers. Some clones are missing from TCRdb's copy, which holds only in-frame ones; the method was immunoSEQ multiplex PCR. The sample contains about 49,000 clones, approximately 88% of which appear only once. The sample in question was CD4+ or CD8+ T cells sorted from blood, obtained in a trial of the OX40 agonist ivuxolimab. These receptors came from an adult with an advanced solid tumor such as melanoma, head and neck, liver or kidney cancer.

The V and J genes are TRBV19 and TRBJ2-4, with 7 bases aligning to TRBD1. V was clipped by 5 bases and J by 1 base; unmatched bases: 11. This CDR3 contains 17 residues. Germline loops: CDR1 LNHDA, CDR2 SQIVND (reference sequence). CDR3 region: CASSSKGANGAKNIQYF. CDR3 sequence (DNA): TGTGCCAGTAGTTCTAAGGGGGCGAATGGGGCCAAAAACATTCAGTACTTC.

In the case of this clone: Additional DNA sequences in this sample encode the identical CDR3. This sequence joins TRBV5-4 and TRBJ1-2; D gene unclear. In germline, CDR1 is SGHNT, CDR2 YYREEE (reference sequence). This CDR3 is built from 14 residues. Between the trimmed V and J ends, which lost 3 bases and 8 bases, there was a span of 17 bases. CDR3 sequence reads: CASSWEGPGSGYTF. Here the CDR3 DNA reads TGTGCCAGCAGCTGGGAGGGCCCGGGCTCGGGCTACACCTTC.

This sequence joins TRBV28 and TRBJ1-1, with D hard to call. Germline assignment: CDR1 MDHEN and CDR2 SYDVKM. The CDR3 loop spans 16 amino acids. The V end lost 6 bases, the J end lost 0 bases, and 17 bases lay between the germline ends. CDR3 loop: CASRRSGFSMNTEAFF. The CDR3 DNA reads TGTGCCAGCAGACGTTCGGGGTTTTCTATGAACACTGAAGCTTTCTTT.

This chain links TRBV7-7 with TRBJ1-4, with 8 bases matching TRBD1. The CDR3 is 13 residues long. Germline assignment: CDR1 SSHAT and CDR2 FNYEAQ (reference sequence). J was trimmed by 8 bases and V by 4 bases; bases with no gene match: 3. The CDR3 nucleotides are TGTGCCAGCAGCTCGACAGGGGACGAAAAACTGTTTTTT. This sequence encodes CASSSTGDEKLFF.

V usage is TRBV5-1 and J usage is TRBJ2-1; D may be TRBD1 or TRBD2 (5 bases each). Per germline, CDR1 SGHRS and CDR2 YFSETQ. The V gene lost 1 base and the J gene lost 7 bases, with 12 bases spanning the gap. The CDR3 totals 14 residues. The CDR3 DNA reads as TGCGCCAGCAGCTTGTGGGGCGGGCCTAATGAGCAGTTCTTC. Its translation: CASSLWGGPNEQFF.

The V gene is TRBV11-3, the J gene TRBJ2-7; TRBD2 aligns across 11 bases. This CDR3 spans 15 amino acids. The germline CDR1 and CDR2 sequences are SGHNT and YENEEA. After removal of 5 bases from V and 10 bases from J, the junction contained 13 bases not matched to a gene. The CDR3 nucleotides are TGTGCCAGCAGCGCTAGGGGGCTAGCGGGAGGCCCACAGTACTTC. Residues: CASSARGLAGGPQYF.

The chain has TRBV27 and TRBJ2-3; 15 positions agree with TRBD2. The CDR3 is made up of 19 amino acids. Trimming cost V 6 bases and J 3 bases; bases outside gene matches: 13. Germline CDR1 and CDR2: MNHEY and SMNVEV (reference sequence). CDR3 in amino acids: CASRKGLAGGMINTDTQYF. The CDR3, as DNA: TGTGCCAGCAGGAAGGGACTAGCGGGAGGAATGATTAATACAGATACGCAGTATTTT.

V usage is TRBV7-2 and J usage is TRBJ2-1; D is possibly TRBD2 (5 bases). V lost 5 bases, J lost 4 bases, and 15 bases lay in between. From germline, CDR1 is SGHTA and CDR2 FQGNSA. This CDR3 is 15 amino acids long. The CDR3 nucleotides are TGTGCCAGCAGCCACTATAGCGAGATTTACAATGAGCAGTTCTTC. Translated, it gives CASSHYSEIYNEQFF.

The genes are TRBV6-1 and TRBJ1-2, with a possible D match to TRBD1 (5 bases). V was shortened by 3 bases and J by 4 bases, with 15 bases between the two germline ends. The CDR3 consists of 15 residues. CDR1 and CDR2 (germline): MNHNS, SASEGT. The CDR3 DNA reads TGTGCCAGCAGTGATCCCGGGAAAGGGGTCTATGGCTACACCTTC. It translates to CASSDPGKGVYGYTF.

The CDR3 is CASSLFRGMNNQPQHF. The DNA of the CDR3 is TGTGCCAGCAGTTTATTCAGGGGGATGAACAATCAGCCCCAGCATTTT. V is TRBV28 and J is TRBJ1-5; 7 bases fit TRBD1. CDR3 size: 16 residues. CDR1 is MDHEN, CDR2 SYDVKM, per germline. V dropped 1 base and J dropped 3; count of bases not matched to a gene: 6.

This rearrangement joins TRBV30 to TRBJ2-1; D gene uncertain. This CDR3 is 13 amino acids long. Germline CDR1 reads GTSNPN; CDR2 reads SVGIG (reference sequence). The V end was cut by 7 bases, the J end by 7 bases, with 17 bases between. Written as DNA, the CDR3 is TGTGCCTCGCGCATCCTTGTGGCAAATGAGCAGTTCTTC. Residues: CASRILVANEQFF. The whole variable domain, filled in from reference TRBV30 and TRBJ2-1, reads SQTIHQWPATLVQPVGSPLSLECTVEGTSNPNLYWYRQAAGRGLQLLFYSVGIGQISSEVPQNLSASRPQDRQFILSSKKLLLSDSGFYLCASRILVANEQFFGPGTRLTVL.

The rearrangement joins TRBV30 to TRBJ1-6, with D perhaps TRBD1 (6 bases). The CDR3 contains 15 residues. The V gene's germline CDR1 is GTSNPN and CDR2 SVGIG (reference sequence). The V and J ends lost 0 bases and 7 bases respectively, with 13 bases between them. The CDR3 DNA follows: TGTGCCTGGAGTGTACTTACAGGGAGCAATTCACCCCTCCACTTT. This translates into CAWSVLTGSNSPLHF.

This clone was observed a single time. J is TRBJ1-2 and V is TRBV6-5, with 8 bases fitting TRBD1. The junction had 9 bases not matched to a gene; V was cut back by 8 bases and J by 4 bases. The CDR3 totals 14 residues. CDR1 MNHEY and CDR2 SVGAGI come from the germline V gene. This chain's CDR3 is CASRRPGGSYGYTF. The CDR3 bases are TGTGCCAGCCGTCGACCAGGGGGCAGCTATGGCTACACCTTC.

The rearrangement joins TRBV14 to TRBJ1-1, with 8 nucleotides matching TRBD1. The CDR3 is 13 amino acids. Germline CDR1 and CDR2: SGHDN and FVKESK. With 1 base clipped from V and 11 bases from J, the junction kept 6 bases outside the gene matches. This CDR3 reads CASSQASTGAAFF. The CDR3, as DNA: TGTGCCAGCAGCCAAGCTTCGACAGGGGCGGCTTTCTTT.

This clone was detected only once. V gene TRBV7-9 combines with J gene TRBJ2-1, with D possibly being TRBD2 (6 bases). The CDR3 has 15 residues. Germline assignment: CDR1 SEHNR and CDR2 FQNEAQ (reference sequence). V lost 5 bases, J lost 6 bases, and 17 bases lay in between. This CDR3 reads CASSTGIMGGNEQFF. The CDR3 bases are TGTGCCAGCAGCACCGGGATAATGGGGGGCAATGAGCAGTTCTTC.

V is TRBV6-5 and J is TRBJ1-2; possibly TRBD1 for D (5 bases). V gave up 5 bases and J gave up 8 bases, with 15 bases separating them. Germline V gene sequence: CDR1 MNHEY, CDR2 SVGAGI. The length of the CDR3 is 13 residues. CDR3 sequence reads: CASSEVRDAGYTF. The DNA for the CDR3 is TGTGCCAGCAGTGAGGTCAGGGATGCGGGCTACACCTTC.

The gene calls are TRBV6-1 and TRBJ1-1; D not certain. The CDR3 loop spans 12 amino acids. Trimming left V 10 bases short and J 0 bases short, with 9 bases between. CDR1 and CDR2 from the germline V gene are MNHNS and SASEGT. CDR3 amino acids: CATGRLNTEAFF. The CDR3 region has the DNA TGTGCCACAGGACGGTTGAACACTGAAGCTTTCTTT.

J is TRBJ2-1 and V is TRBV11-2, with 13 positions matching TRBD2. Germline trimming cut 4 bases from V and 6 bases from J; bases unmatched to any gene: 6. Germline CDR1 reads SGHAT; CDR2 reads FQNNGV. This CDR3 comprises 16 residues. CDR3 nucleotide sequence: TGTGCCAGCAGCTCCCGACTAGCGGGAGGCGGCAATGAGCAGTTCTTC. It translates to CASSSRLAGGGNEQFF.

This chain connects TRBV28 to TRBJ1-1; TRBD1 matches 7 bases. The ends lost 8 bases at V and 5 bases at J; junction bases unmatched: 8. CDR3 length: 13 residues. Germline V gene lookup returns CDR1 MDHEN and CDR2 SYDVKM. CDR3 loop: CASGTAPKTEAFF. The CDR3, as DNA: TGTGCCAGCGGGACAGCTCCGAAGACTGAAGCTTTCTTT.

The chain joins TRBV2 to TRBJ2-7, with a tentative D call TRBD1 (6 bases). V lost 6 bases to trimming and J lost 1 base, with 10 bases between them. The CDR3 totals 13 residues. The germline gives CDR1 SNHLY, CDR2 FYNNEI. The CDR3 DNA is TGTGCCAGCAGCGGCGGACAGTCCTACGAGCAGTACTTC. Translation: CASSGGQSYEQYF.